This is a list of T cell receptor beta chains from one sample in a study of blood T cell repertoires in COVID-19. This table comes from immunoSEQ multiplex PCR, and its TCRdb copy is limited to in-frame clones, with some not included. Of roughly 100,000 clones in the sample, roughly 90% were seen once. Material for sequencing was peripheral blood. Receptors were obtained from a woman in her seventies with acute or convalescent COVID-19. CDR3s include the opening cysteine and the closing phenylalanine or tryptophan. A D gene is named only where the DNA matches it firmly. Size tells how often a clone was seen (once, few, many) or the class of an expanded clone, and some rows leave it out.

d_gene	abundance	len	v_gene	j_gene	CDR3nt	CDR3aa
-	-	17	TRBV12-5	TRBJ1-5	TGTGCTAGTGGTTTCAAACAGGAGTTACATAGCAATCAGCCCCAGCATTTT	CASGFKQELHSNQPQHF
-	few	14	TRBV7-9	TRBJ1-1	TGTGCCAGCAGCTCCTGGACAGATCACACTGAAGCTTTCTTT	CASSSWTDHTEAFF
-	-	14	TRBV9	TRBJ1-1	TGTGCCAGCAGCGTTACAGGGTCGCAAGCTGAAGCTTTCTTT	CASSVTGSQAEAFF
-	-	13	TRBV6-5	TRBJ1-2	TGTGCCAGCAGTCTCTCATATTTTGGCGGCTACACCTTC	CASSLSYFGGYTF
TRBD2	once	15	TRBV6-5	TRBJ2-7	TGTGCCAGCGCGCGACTAGCGGGAGTGGTAAACGAGCAGTACTTC	CASARLAGVVNEQYF
-	-	18	TRBV4-1	TRBJ2-5	TGCGCCAGCAGCCAAGATGTGTGGGGGTCAGGGGCTCTTGAGACCCAGTACTTC	CASSQDVWGSGALETQYF
-	-	12	TRBV23-1	TRBJ1-5	TGCGCCAGCAGTCCGACAGATCAGCCCCAGCATTTT	CASSPTDQPQHF
-	once	16	TRBV5-1	TRBJ2-5	TGCGCCAGCAGCTTGTATCCGGGACAAGGGGAGGAGACCCAGTACTTC	CASSLYPGQGEETQYF
-	-	14	TRBV5-1	TRBJ2-5	TGCGCCAGCAGCCCTGGGGGGTCTGGCGAGACCCAGTACTTC	CASSPGGSGETQYF
-	-	14	TRBV11-2	TRBJ1-2	TGTGCCAGCAGCCCGCCCGCAGGGGTGATAGGCTACACCTTC	CASSPPAGVIGYTF
TRBD2	once	15	TRBV6-1	TRBJ2-3	TGTGCCAGCAGGCTACTAGCGACTAGCACAGATACGCAGTATTTT	CASRLLATSTDTQYF
TRBD1	-	16	TRBV19	TRBJ1-2	TGTGCCAGTAGTATAGGGGGACAGCCGTCGAACTATGGCTACACCTTC	CASSIGGQPSNYGYTF
TRBD1	-	16	TRBV6-5	TRBJ1-6	TGTGCCAGCAGTTACCCGACAGGGGGAGGTAATTCACCCCTCCACTTT	CASSYPTGGGNSPLHF
TRBD2	-	15	TRBV5-5	TRBJ2-3	TGTGCCAGCAGCTTTGGCGGGGGGGCGGCAGATACGCAGTATTTT	CASSFGGGAADTQYF
TRBD1	-	16	TRBV11-3	TRBJ2-1	TGTGCCAGCAGCCATCGAACCGGGACAGGGAACAATGAGCAGTTCTTC	CASSHRTGTGNNEQFF
TRBD1	-	15	TRBV7-2	TRBJ1-1	TGTGCCAGCAGCTGGACAGGGGCGGAAACTGAAGAAGCTTTCTTT	CASSWTGAETEEAFF
TRBD2	-	15	TRBV15	TRBJ2-2	TGTGCCACCACCGGGACTAGCGGGAGAACCGGGGAGCTGTTTTTT	CATTGTSGRTGELFF
-	-	13	TRBV3-1/TRBV3-2	TRBJ2-7	TGTGCCAGCAGCCAGGGTCGGGTCGGCGAGCAGTACTTC	CASSQGRVGEQYF
TRBD2	-	15	TRBV6-5	TRBJ2-5	TGTGCCAGCAGGCCTGGACTAGCGGGAGTCGAGACCCAGTACTTC	CASRPGLAGVETQYF
-	-	13	TRBV12-3/TRBV12-4	TRBJ1-5	TGTGCCAGCAGTTTTCCCGGGAATCGACCCCAGCATTTT	CASSFPGNRPQHF
TRBD2	-	15	TRBV18	TRBJ2-3	TGTGCCAGCTCATTCGACGGGAGGGCCGCAGATACGCAGTATTTT	CASSFDGRAADTQYF
TRBD1	-	15	TRBV7-9	TRBJ1-5	TGTGCCAGCAGCTTAGAAGACAGGGTAGACCAGCCCCAGCATTTT	CASSLEDRVDQPQHF
TRBD1	-	15	TRBV11-2	TRBJ1-6	TGTGCCAGCAGCCCCCGGGAGGGACAGGGGTCACCCCTCCACTTT	CASSPREGQGSPLHF
-	-	14	TRBV6-6	TRBJ2-2	TGTGCCAGCAGTTACAACTGGTACACCGGGGAGCTGTTTTTT	CASSYNWYTGELFF
-	-	19	TRBV3-1/TRBV3-2	TRBJ1-3	TGTGCCAGCAGCCAATACTTCGTCTCCGGGACAAGCGCTGGAAACACCATATATTTT	CASSQYFVSGTSAGNTIYF
-	-	13	TRBV3-1/TRBV3-2	TRBJ2-7	TGTGCCAGCAGCCAAGAAGCCCGCTACGAGCAGTACTTC	CASSQEARYEQYF
-	-	16	TRBV5-1	TRBJ1-6	TGCGCCAGCAGCTTGGCAGGAAGCTCCTATAATTCACCCCTCCACTTT	CASSLAGSSYNSPLHF
TRBD2	-	16	TRBV27	TRBJ2-7	TGTGCCAGCAGCACACCTCGGACTAGCGGGGACTACGAGCAGTACTTC	CASSTPRTSGDYEQYF
-	-	14	TRBV5-1	TRBJ1-1	TGCGCCAGCAGCTTGTTACAGGAGAACACTGAAGCTTTCTTT	CASSLLQENTEAFF
-	-	13	TRBV10-3	TRBJ1-1	TGTGCCATGCGACTGGTGGAGAACACTGAAGCTTTCTTT	CAMRLVENTEAFF
TRBD1	-	17	TRBV7-8	TRBJ1-1	TGTGCCAGCAGCCCCGCCTGGGGGACAGGGGTGAACACTGAAGCTTTCTTT	CASSPAWGTGVNTEAFF
-	-	16	TRBV6-1	TRBJ1-4	TGTGCCAGCAGTGAACAGGGGCTTGGGGCTAATGAAAAACTGTTTTTT	CASSEQGLGANEKLFF
TRBD1	once	15	TRBV29-1	TRBJ1-2	TGCAGCGTTGTGGACAGGTACTCAGCTAACTATGGCTACACCTTC	CSVVDRYSANYGYTF
-	-	15	TRBV15	TRBJ1-6	TGTGCCACCAGCAGAGGGCAGGGTTTTGATTCACCCCTCCACTTT	CATSRGQGFDSPLHF
TRBD1	-	16	TRBV14	TRBJ2-7	TGTGCCAGCAGCCAAGGCACCGGGGACAGGGGGAGCGAGCAGTACTTC	CASSQGTGDRGSEQYF
TRBD1	-	15	TRBV15	TRBJ1-2	TGTGCCACCAGCAGAGGGACAGGGGGAGGCTATGGCTACACCTTC	CATSRGTGGGYGYTF
-	-	16	TRBV7-9	TRBJ2-2	TGTGCCAGCAGCTTAGAGCGACTAGTTTACCCCGGGGAGCTGTTTTTT	CASSLERLVYPGELFF
-	-	15	TRBV11-2	TRBJ1-2	TGTGCCAGCAGACAGCCGGGACACCGGGCCTATGGCTACACCTTC	CASRQPGHRAYGYTF
-	-	14	TRBV18	TRBJ1-4	TGTGCCAGCACCCGCGGGGGCGACTATGAAAAACTGTTTTTT	CASTRGGDYEKLFF
-	-	12	TRBV3-1/TRBV3-2	TRBJ2-1	TGTGCCAGCAGCCCCCGGGTCAATGAGCAGTTCTTC	CASSPRVNEQFF
TRBD1	-	14	TRBV18	TRBJ2-5	TGTGCCAGCTCACTGGGACAGCTACAAGAGACCCAGTACTTC	CASSLGQLQETQYF
-	-	15	TRBV2	TRBJ1-3	TGTGCCAGCACGGCCGGGAGCACGAAAGGAAACACCATATATTTT	CASTAGSTKGNTIYF
-	-	16	TRBV12-2	TRBJ2-1	TGTGCACCCCCCGTTAGCCGGGACTGGGGACCCAATGAGCAGTTCTTC	CAPPVSRDWGPNEQFF
-	-	13	TRBV10-1	TRBJ1-5	TGCGCCAGCAGTCCAACAGGGCATCAGCCCCAGCATTTT	CASSPTGHQPQHF
TRBD1	-	16	TRBV6-4	TRBJ2-3	TGTGCCAGCAGTGACGGGAAAGGGGGCCCCACAGATACGCAGTATTTT	CASSDGKGGPTDTQYF
TRBD1	-	15	TRBV11-2	TRBJ1-4	TGTGCCAGCAGCTTAATGGGACAGGGGGATGAAAAACTGTTTTTT	CASSLMGQGDEKLFF
TRBD2	once	13	TRBV29-1	TRBJ2-1	TGCAGCGTATCGAGCGGGGGCCACAATGAGCAGTTCTTC	CSVSSGGHNEQFF
-	few	15	TRBV19	TRBJ1-5	TGTGCCAGTAGTATCATTTGGGAGAGCTCACAGCCCCAGCATTTT	CASSIIWESSQPQHF
-	-	12	TRBV3-1/TRBV3-2	TRBJ1-2	TGTGCCAGCAGCCAAGAGGCATACCGTTACACCTTC	CASSQEAYRYTF
TRBD1	-	18	TRBV7-2	TRBJ1-2	TGTGCCAGCAGCTTAGGGGACAGAGTAAGCCGGCGATACTATGGCTACACCTTC	CASSLGDRVSRRYYGYTF
-	-	12	TRBV6-5	TRBJ2-1	TGTGCCAGCAGCTCCCCAGGATCTGAGCAGTTCTTC	CASSSPGSEQFF
TRBD1	-	16	TRBV2	TRBJ1-2	TGTGCCAGCAGAGAGACCGGGACAGGGTTTAACTATGGCTACACCTTC	CASRETGTGFNYGYTF
TRBD1	-	16	TRBV14	TRBJ2-1	TGTGCCAGCAGCCAAGTTCTGGGGACAGGGTCCAATGAGCAGTTCTTC	CASSQVLGTGSNEQFF